The rows below give T cell receptor beta chains drawn from one sample of a study of T cells in Graves' hyperthyroidism and ophthalmopathy. TCRdb re-derived calls from the multiplex PCR reads in MiXCR, one entry per CDR3 protein. The sample lists about 640,000 distinct CDR3 sequences, less than 25% occurring once. The material sequenced was blood. The source of these receptors is a man aged 25 to 40 with Graves' ophthalmopathy. Each CDR3 is given with its conserved first and last residue. The D gene is left open where the match is weak. Rows may omit the clone size; those that give it use once, few, many or a size class.

cdr3_nt cdr3_aa d_call v_call clone_size j_call
TGTGCCATCAGTGAGCCGGGACTAGCACCCAAAAACATTCAGTACTTC CAISEPGLAPKNIQYF TRBD2 TRBV10-3 NA TRBJ2-4
TGCAGTGCTAGACCGTCTCAATTACGGGACAGCTATGGCTACACCTTC CSARPSQLRDSYGYTF TRBD1 TRBV20-1 NA TRBJ1-2
TGTGCCAGCAGTTTCGACAGGGCGGGTGGCTACACCTTC CASSFDRAGGYTF TRBD1 TRBV27 few TRBJ1-2
TGTGCCACCAGCAGCCGGGACAGTGGAAATGAAAAACTGTTTTTT CATSSRDSGNEKLFF TRBD1 TRBV15 once TRBJ1-4
TGTGCCAGCAGCTTATCAGTTGGGGCAGACTCCTACGAGCAGTACTTC CASSLSVGADSYEQYF NA TRBV7-2 few TRBJ2-7
TGTGCCAGCAGTTTGGGGACAGGGGTACATGAGCAGTTCTTC CASSLGTGVHEQFF TRBD1 TRBV27 few TRBJ2-1
TGTGCCAGCAGTACCCTACAGGGTGGGAACACTGAAGCTTTCTTT CASSTLQGGNTEAFF NA TRBV27 many TRBJ1-1
TGTGCCACCGGCGGGAGGGCCAATGAGCAGTTCTTC CATGGRANEQFF TRBD2 TRBV24-1 NA TRBJ2-1
TGTGCCAGCAGCCCCTGGTACTCCGGGACTAGCGGGACTCCTAGCTCCTACAATGAGCAGTTCTTC CASSPWYSGTSGTPSSYNEQFF TRBD2 TRBV11-2 few TRBJ2-1
TGTGCCATCAGTGAGTCGATAGGGGGATTACAAGATGGCTACACCTTC CAISESIGGLQDGYTF NA TRBV10-3 NA TRBJ1-2
TGTGCCAGCAGACCCACGGACAGGGGAGTGAACGAGCAGTACTTC CASRPTDRGVNEQYF TRBD1 TRBV6-1 many TRBJ2-7
TGTGCCAGCAGTTTAGTAGGGCCTAATTCACCCCTCCACTTT CASSLVGPNSPLHF NA TRBV12-3/TRBV12-4 few TRBJ1-6
TGTGCCAGCGGTCCGGCGATCGGCTACCAAGAGACCCAGTACTTC CASGPAIGYQETQYF NA TRBV12-3/TRBV12-4 NA TRBJ2-5
TGTGCCAGCATGACGGGGAATGAAAAACTGTTTTTT CASMTGNEKLFF NA TRBV27 NA TRBJ1-4
TGTGCCAGCAGCCCAGGGGCATGGGCAAGCACCGGGGAGCTGTTTTTT CASSPGAWASTGELFF NA TRBV28 NA TRBJ2-2
TGTGCCAGCTCACCGAGGGACACCGGGTACCCGAACACCGGGGAGCTGTTTTTT CASSPRDTGYPNTGELFF NA TRBV18 NA TRBJ2-2
TGTGCCTGGAGTGCGGCGGGACTAGCGGGAACAGATACGCAGTATTTT CAWSAAGLAGTDTQYF TRBD2 TRBV30 few TRBJ2-3
TGTGCCAGCAGCCCCTCCCAGACGGGCAGAGGGACTGAAGCTTTCTTT CASSPSQTGRGTEAFF NA TRBV5-6 NA TRBJ1-1
TGCAGTGCTAGAGATTTAGTTTTCGGGCCTAGCGGGAACTACGAGCAGTACTTC CSARDLVFGPSGNYEQYF TRBD2 TRBV20-1 many TRBJ2-7
TGTGCCAGCAGCCGGGACAGGACCCAAGAGACCCAGTACTTC CASSRDRTQETQYF TRBD1 TRBV11-2 NA TRBJ2-5
TGCAGTGCCCGGGGTAGCGGGAGAAGAGAGACCCAGTACTTC CSARGSGRRETQYF TRBD2 TRBV20-1 NA TRBJ2-5
TGTGCCACCAGCAAGGGACTTGGCACAGATACGCAGTATTTT CATSKGLGTDTQYF NA TRBV15 few TRBJ2-3
TGTGCCAGCAGCTTGTCCCCGGATAACACTGAAGCTTTCTTT CASSLSPDNTEAFF NA TRBV5-5 NA TRBJ1-1
TGCGCCAGCAGCAAGACTAGATACAATGAGCAGTTCTTC CASSKTRYNEQFF NA TRBV5-1 few TRBJ2-1
TGCGCCACCCAGAGGACAGGGAATAGTAATGAGCAGTTCTTC CATQRTGNSNEQFF TRBD1 TRBV5-1 many TRBJ2-1
TGCAGTGCGGACAGGGACGACTACAATGAGCAGTTCTTC CSADRDDYNEQFF TRBD1 TRBV20-1 NA TRBJ2-1
TGCAGTGCTAGAACCGACACCACCATATATTTT CSARTDTTIYF NA TRBV20-1 NA TRBJ1-3
TGTGCCAGCAGCTTTGGGCCACCATACAATGAGCAGTTCTTC CASSFGPPYNEQFF NA TRBV7-9 NA TRBJ2-1
TGTGCCAGCAGTGTTAGGGCGCTTACCACAGATACGCAGTATTTT CASSVRALTTDTQYF NA TRBV6-1 NA TRBJ2-3
TGTGCCAGCAGTTTTGGGTCATCCCACAGAAAGCACTACGAGCAGTACTTC CASSFGSSHRKHYEQYF NA TRBV6-5 NA TRBJ2-7
TGTGCCAGCAGTGGATGGGGGACAGGATCCTCCACTGAAGCTTTCTTT CASSGWGTGSSTEAFF TRBD1 TRBV27 NA TRBJ1-1
TGTGCCACAAAAAAGGGGAGCCATGGCGGTGAGCAGTTCTTC CATKKGSHGGEQFF NA TRBV28 many TRBJ2-1
TGCAGTGCTAGAGATAATAAATGGACAGGCCTGCCGACCAACACTGAAGCTTTCTTT CSARDNKWTGLPTNTEAFF TRBD1 TRBV20-1 many TRBJ1-1
TGCAGTGCACCCTCTAGCGGGTGGTACCAAGAGACCCAGTACTTC CSAPSSGWYQETQYF TRBD2 TRBV20-1 many TRBJ2-5
TGTGCCAGCAGTTTAGGCCTTTGGGGCGGGGAGCTGTTTTTT CASSLGLWGGELFF NA TRBV27 NA TRBJ2-2
TGTGCCACCAGCAGAGATCGGAGCGGGAGATACAATGAGCAGTTCTTC CATSRDRSGRYNEQFF TRBD2 TRBV15 NA TRBJ2-1
TGCAGTGCTAGCGGGTTTGGAGGGAGAGAAAGAGATACGCAGTATTTT CSASGFGGRERDTQYF NA TRBV20-1 few TRBJ2-3
TGTGCCAGCAGTGCTGCCGGGGGGGTTTTGGCCCAGCATTTT CASSAAGGVLAQHF NA TRBV28 few TRBJ1-5
TGTGCCTGGAGTGCGTGGGGGTTCACCTACGAGCAGTACTTC CAWSAWGFTYEQYF NA TRBV30 few TRBJ2-7
TGTGCCAGCAGCTCCCGGACAGGGATCGGGGAGCTGTTTTTT CASSSRTGIGELFF TRBD1 TRBV11-2 many TRBJ2-2
TGTGCCAGCAGCCCGGGACAGGGCAACACCATATATTTT CASSPGQGNTIYF TRBD1 TRBV9 NA TRBJ1-3
TGTGCCAGCAGCTTATGGGTAGCGGGAGCTCACGAGCAGTACTTC CASSLWVAGAHEQYF TRBD2 TRBV7-2 NA TRBJ2-7
TGTGCCAGCAGCTTTCATTCTCGGGGGGAATACTCACCCCTCCACTTT CASSFHSRGEYSPLHF NA TRBV7-2 NA TRBJ1-6
TGTGCCTGGAGCCCCGGGACAGGGACCACAGATACGCAGTATTTT CAWSPGTGTTDTQYF TRBD1 TRBV30 NA TRBJ2-3
TGTGCCAGCAGCTCCTCAGGGGGTCGTGAAGCTTTCTTT CASSSSGGREAFF TRBD1 TRBV7-3 many TRBJ1-1
TGTGCCAGCTCACTAGAGAAAGAAGAGACCCAGTACTTC CASSLEKEETQYF NA TRBV18 NA TRBJ2-5
TGTGCCAGCAGCTTCGGACTAGCGACCGTCACCGGGGAGCTGTTTTTT CASSFGLATVTGELFF TRBD2 TRBV11-1 NA TRBJ2-2
TGTGCCAGCAGTTTAGGTAACCTGAATCGGGCCTACGAGCAGTACTTC CASSLGNLNRAYEQYF NA TRBV6-5 once TRBJ2-7
TGCAGTGCTAGAGATCGACTAGCGGGAACCGTCTCCTACGAGCAGTACTTC CSARDRLAGTVSYEQYF TRBD2 TRBV20-1 many TRBJ2-7
TGTGCCTGGGGACGGGAGGGGTGGAGCTCCTACGAGCAGTACTTC CAWGREGWSSYEQYF TRBD2 TRBV30 many TRBJ2-7